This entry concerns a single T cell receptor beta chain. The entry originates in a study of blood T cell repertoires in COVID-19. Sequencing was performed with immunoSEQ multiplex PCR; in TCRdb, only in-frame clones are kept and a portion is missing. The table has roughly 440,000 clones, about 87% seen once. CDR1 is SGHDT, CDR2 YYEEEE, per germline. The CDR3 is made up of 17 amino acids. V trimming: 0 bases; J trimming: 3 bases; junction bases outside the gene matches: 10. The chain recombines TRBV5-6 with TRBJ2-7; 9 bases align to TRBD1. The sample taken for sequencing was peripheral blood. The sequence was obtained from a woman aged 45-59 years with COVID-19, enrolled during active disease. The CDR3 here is CASSLGQQGAMYYEQYF. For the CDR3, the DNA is TGTGCCAGCAGCTTGGGCCAACAGGGGGCGATGTACTACGAGCAGTACTTC.